This T cell receptor beta chain was sequenced for a study of T-cell reconstitution after alpha-beta-depleted transplantation in children. Unique molecular identifiers were built into the TCRbeta library. TCRdb used MiXCR to reprocess the PCR reads, holding one entry per CDR3 protein. The sample contains about 600,000 distinct CDR3 sequences, 20% to 25% of which appear only once. This clonotype occurred a few times. With 8 bases removed from V and 5 bases from J, the gap between germline ends came to 14 bases. The germline CDR1 and CDR2 sequences are MNHNY and SVGAGI (reference sequence). The CDR3 has 13 residues.

The clonotype comes from a boy under two years old who had a stem cell transplant for acute myeloid leukemia, so the T cells may come from the graft donor. The starting material was PBMCs, mostly from graft donor cells, obtained 360 days after TCRalphabeta/CD19-depleted stem cell transplant. This chain uses TRBV6-6 with TRBJ2-3, with D possibly called TRBD1 or TRBD2 (6 bases each). CDR3: CASVGGLEDTQYF. In DNA, the CDR3 is TGTGCCAGCGTTGGGGGGCTGGAAGATACGCAGTATTTT.